Listed below are T cell receptor beta chains from one sample, sequenced in a study of control samples from healthy donors and cancer patients. Data came from immunoSEQ multiplex PCR; TCRdb stores just in-frame clones and leaves some out. The sample includes approximately 170,000 clones, around 90% of them seen just once. The specimen was blood. The receptors derive from a woman aged 25 to 39 in good health. Both conserved end residues are part of each CDR3. The order of the fields is J gene, V gene, clone size, D gene, CDR3 protein, CDR3 DNA. D genes are given only for firm matches. Expanded clones get a size class; other rows say once, few or many, or leave the size out.

j_gene: TRBJ1-5
v_gene: TRBV15
abundance: .
d_gene: .
CDR3aa: CATSRVVGTAYNQPQHF
CDR3nt: TGTGCCACCAGCAGAGTTGTAGGGACGGCTTACAATCAGCCCCAGCATTTT

j_gene: TRBJ2-3
v_gene: TRBV28
abundance: .
d_gene: .
CDR3aa: CASSLTIGSTSTDTQYF
CDR3nt: TGTGCCAGCAGTTTAACGATCGGTTCAACTAGCACAGATACGCAGTATTTT

j_gene: TRBJ1-1
v_gene: TRBV24-1
abundance: .
d_gene: .
CDR3aa: CATSDSNTEAFF
CDR3nt: TGTGCCACCAGTGATTCCAACACTGAAGCTTTCTTT

j_gene: TRBJ2-3
v_gene: TRBV19
abundance: .
d_gene: TRBD2
CDR3aa: CASRPETSGRAGTQYF
CDR3nt: TGTGCCAGTCGGCCCGAGACTAGCGGGAGGGCGGGAACGCAGTATTTT

j_gene: TRBJ2-1
v_gene: TRBV7-9
abundance: .
d_gene: TRBD1
CDR3aa: CASSPTGGSYNEQFF
CDR3nt: TGTGCCAGCAGCCCGACAGGGGGCTCCTACAATGAGCAGTTCTTC

j_gene: TRBJ2-5
v_gene: TRBV4-1
abundance: .
d_gene: TRBD2
CDR3aa: CASSQVGLAGGKGETQYF
CDR3nt: TGCGCCAGCAGCCAAGTTGGGCTAGCGGGAGGAAAGGGGGAGACCCAGTACTTC

j_gene: TRBJ2-1
v_gene: TRBV7-3
abundance: .
d_gene: .
CDR3aa: CASSSPDVANEQFF
CDR3nt: TGTGCCAGCAGCTCCCCCGACGTGGCAAATGAGCAGTTCTTC

j_gene: TRBJ1-1
v_gene: TRBV4-2
abundance: .
d_gene: .
CDR3aa: CASSPRGGETEAFF
CDR3nt: TGTGCCAGCAGCCCCCGGGGGGGCGAGACTGAAGCTTTCTTT

j_gene: TRBJ1-1
v_gene: TRBV6-5
abundance: .
d_gene: .
CDR3aa: CASRATENTEAFF
CDR3nt: TGTGCCAGCAGAGCAACAGAGAACACTGAAGCTTTCTTT

j_gene: TRBJ2-3
v_gene: TRBV6-4
abundance: .
d_gene: .
CDR3aa: CASSDSGGATDTQYF
CDR3nt: TGTGCCAGCAGTGACTCGGGGGGGGCCACAGATACGCAGTATTTT

j_gene: TRBJ1-5
v_gene: TRBV28
abundance: .
d_gene: TRBD1
CDR3aa: CASREPGGENQPQHF
CDR3nt: TGTGCCAGCAGGGAACCAGGGGGCGAAAATCAGCCCCAGCATTTT

j_gene: TRBJ2-5
v_gene: TRBV5-1
abundance: .
d_gene: .
CDR3aa: CASSHSGTETQYF
CDR3nt: TGCGCCAGCAGTCACTCCGGGACAGAGACCCAGTACTTC

j_gene: TRBJ1-5
v_gene: TRBV19
abundance: .
d_gene: TRBD1
CDR3aa: CASSPTGGHQPQHF
CDR3nt: TGTGCCAGTAGTCCGACAGGGGGCCATCAGCCCCAGCATTTT

j_gene: TRBJ2-3
v_gene: TRBV6-1
abundance: .
d_gene: .
CDR3aa: CASSEAAGGPDTQYF
CDR3nt: TGTGCCAGCAGTGAAGCAGCAGGAGGGCCAGATACGCAGTATTTT

j_gene: TRBJ2-7
v_gene: TRBV4-1
abundance: .
d_gene: TRBD2
CDR3aa: CASSFTSGSNNEQYF
CDR3nt: TGCGCCAGCAGCTTTACTAGCGGGAGTAACAACGAGCAGTACTTC

j_gene: TRBJ2-7
v_gene: TRBV7-2
abundance: .
d_gene: TRBD2
CDR3aa: CASSLGLAYEQYF
CDR3nt: TGTGCCAGCAGCTTGGGACTAGCCTACGAGCAGTACTTC

j_gene: TRBJ1-1
v_gene: TRBV11-3
abundance: .
d_gene: .
CDR3aa: CASSLPRNTEAFF
CDR3nt: TGTGCCAGCAGCCTCCCGCGGAACACTGAAGCTTTCTTT

j_gene: TRBJ1-3
v_gene: TRBV27
abundance: once
d_gene: .
CDR3aa: CASSLSYTGPGNTIYF
CDR3nt: TGTGCCAGCAGTTTATCGTACACAGGGCCCGGAAACACCATATATTTT

j_gene: TRBJ1-1
v_gene: TRBV7-9
abundance: .
d_gene: .
CDR3aa: CASSLTGNTEAFF
CDR3nt: TGTGCCAGCAGCTTAACAGGGAACACTGAAGCTTTCTTT

j_gene: TRBJ1-4
v_gene: TRBV6-5
abundance: .
d_gene: .
CDR3aa: CASRDGKGGEKLFF
CDR3nt: TGTGCCAGCAGAGACGGGAAAGGAGGGGAAAAACTGTTTTTT

j_gene: TRBJ1-2
v_gene: TRBV19
abundance: .
d_gene: .
CDR3aa: CASSIGAVNGYTF
CDR3nt: TGTGCCAGTAGTATTGGAGCGGTCAATGGCTACACCTTC

j_gene: TRBJ1-5
v_gene: TRBV19
abundance: few
d_gene: .
CDR3aa: CASSKKADRFNQPQHF
CDR3nt: TGTGCCAGTAGTAAGAAAGCGGACCGATTCAATCAGCCCCAGCATTTT

j_gene: TRBJ1-3
v_gene: TRBV25-1
abundance: .
d_gene: TRBD1
CDR3aa: CASGTGEAGNTIYF
CDR3nt: TGTGCCAGCGGGACAGGGGAGGCAGGAAACACCATATATTTT

j_gene: TRBJ2-7
v_gene: TRBV5-4
abundance: .
d_gene: TRBD2
CDR3aa: CASSLETGTSGSSEQYF
CDR3nt: TGTGCCAGCAGCTTGGAGACCGGGACTAGCGGGAGTAGTGAGCAGTACTTC